This entry is about one T cell receptor (beta chain). Its antigen is as yet unknown. Repertoires were generated with immunoSEQ multiplex PCR, while TCRdb's copy carries only in-frame clones and drops some. The table records more than 120,000 clones, roughly nine tenths of them present only once. The sample comes from a study of T cell responses to AZD1222 COVID-19 vaccine. Study-wide findings and caveats: Donors were mostly white British, more females; clonal diversity possibly underestimated.

Germline V gives CDR1 SGHVS, CDR2 FNYEAQ. V dropped 4 bases and J dropped 8; count of bases not matched to a gene: 5. This CDR3 region has 14 residues. This TCR derives from an adult who received the AZD1222 COVID-19 vaccine. Here the sequenced sample was peripheral blood, taken 28 days after the second AZD1222 dose. The rearrangement uses TRBV7-6 and TRBJ1-4; 9 positions match TRBD1. The CDR3 region is CASSSGTGKEKLFF. CDR3 in DNA: TGTGCCAGCAGCTCCGGGACAGGGAAGGAAAAACTGTTTTTT.